This entry features one T cell receptor beta chain sequence. Its specificity is not known. cDNA carried unique molecular identifiers, and a universal primer site was added by template switching. TCRdb itself ran the 5' RACE reads through MiXCR, one entry per CDR3 protein. Among hundreds of thousands of distinct CDR3 sequences listed, 9% to 15% were seen once. The sample is drawn from a study of identical twins. Whole-study results and caveats: Models, which agreed with sharing between unrelated individuals, nonetheless underestimated the out-of-frame TCR alpha sharing seen in monozygotic twins. Alpha sequences that were out-of-frame and twin-shared showed an excess of low generation probability.

Unmatched junction bases numbered 4, after V lost 4 bases and J lost 1 base. CDR3 length: 16 amino acids. Per germline, CDR1 SGHRS and CDR2 YFSETQ. Another study also made use of these data, one on yellow fever vaccine responses in identical twins. As reported in that work: Twins reportedly showed a vaccine T cell response that seemed partly convergent and partly personalized.

The source of this sequence is a woman younger than 30 in good health. Sequences were obtained from PBMCs. This chain uses TRBV5-1 with TRBJ2-2; TRBD2 agrees at 10 bases. The chain's CDR3 is CASSPPSGRNTGELFF. Here the CDR3 DNA reads TGCGCCAGCAGCCCGCCTAGCGGGAGGAACACCGGGGAGCTGTTTTTT.